The present T cell receptor beta chain was sequenced within a study of blood T cells in healthy people across ages. As for the study in general: Using template switching, researchers captured about one barcoded beta molecule for each two T cells.

This clonotype was seen only once. The antigen remains undetermined. A second roughly 6 to 12 cycle PCR used barcoded and J-beta primers. Each cDNA molecule carried a tag from a template-switch adaptor that contained 12 random nucleotides. Paired-end reads containing CDR3 totaled no fewer than 2.5 million for each sample. TCRdb re-derived calls from the 5' RACE reads in MiXCR, one entry per CDR3 protein. The sample has about 1.1 million distinct CDR3 sequences, 35% to 40% seen once; the top ten hold about an eighth. Study-level findings and limits: Both higher diversity and more naive CD4+ cells marked long-lived donors when set against aged donors.

Germline-derived CDR1 and CDR2 are SGHVS and FQNEAQ. V was shortened by 2 bases and J by 4 bases, with 7 bases between the two germline ends. There are 13 residues in the CDR3. The sequencing input was blood. The chain couples TRBV7-8 to TRBJ2-3; no clear D. The sequence was collected from a man between 18 and 29 years old in good health. This CDR3 reads CASSLNEADTQYF. As DNA, the CDR3 is TGTGCCAGCAGCTTAAACGAGGCAGATACGCAGTATTTT.